The rows below give T cell receptor beta chains drawn from one sample of a study of blood T cell repertoires in COVID-19. Here immunoSEQ multiplex PCR was the method, and the copy in TCRdb shows in-frame clones only, minus some. The sample lists about 220,000 clones; about four fifths were seen once. The sequencing sample was made of peripheral blood. Every receptor here comes from a woman aged 40 to 50 with active or convalescent COVID-19. CDR3s leave out the opening cysteine and the closing phenylalanine or tryptophan. The order of the fields is V gene, D gene, CDR3 protein. D genes are given only for firm matches.

>TRBV19|.
ASSISRERSYEQY
>TRBV27|TRBD2
ASSFWLAGGPGGELF
>TRBV20-1|.
SAETEEAF
>TRBV2|.
ASSVGLANYGYT
>TRBV4-1|.
ASSRVEGATNEKLF
>TRBV9|TRBD2
ASSGGTSGGKRTQY
>TRBV6-2/TRBV6-3|TRBD1
ASSLRTGGFEAF
>TRBV4-1|TRBD1
ASSTGTGAF
>TRBV5-1|TRBD1
ASSETGQDYNEQF
>TRBV7-2|.
ASSLFPGSEQY
>TRBV10-3|TRBD1
AINSRGQGSEAF
>TRBV5-6|TRBD1
ASSLDRGLTNSPLH
>TRBV3-1/TRBV3-2|.
ASSQDSGMNTEAF
>TRBV15|TRBD2
ATSRDPGGGHTGELF
>TRBV29-1|.
SVDSQGSHGFSTDTQY
>TRBV19|.
ASKVQGNTEAF
>TRBV2|.
ASSMGLPNEKLF
>TRBV24-1|TRBD1
ATSDNDRVGYGYT
>TRBV18|TRBD2
ASSPLTPGLGSAGELF
>TRBV27|.
ASSPGGDNNQPQH
>TRBV27|.
ASSLGGSYGYT
>TRBV27|.
ASSLGLAYEQY
>TRBV6-2/TRBV6-3|.
ASSQDSNYGYT
>TRBV5-1|TRBD2
ASRTSGNTGELF
>TRBV2|.
ASNSAGYTEAF
>TRBV27|.
ASSFDMRRAGNEQF
>TRBV19|TRBD2
ASTLAGGIGYEQY
>TRBV21-1|.
ASSKEVQGLYGYT
>TRBV7-8|TRBD1
ASSLDRGSGYT
>TRBV29-1|.
SAFRGRGDIGELF
>TRBV30|.
ACIRGSSGANVLT
>TRBV29-1|.
SVELAIQETQY
>TRBV12-3/TRBV12-4|.
ASEGDSYNEQF
>TRBV19|TRBD1
ASSIDGTGGLAEAF
>TRBV2|TRBD2
ASSVGRVQETQY
>TRBV7-8|TRBD2
ASSSPVEGREGRSTGELF
>TRBV24-1|.
ATSGRTHGYT
>TRBV6-6|TRBD1
ASSRQGYYGYT
>TRBV3-1/TRBV3-2|.
ASSQDAGRETQY
>TRBV11-3|.
ASSSSGGSTEAF
>TRBV11-2|TRBD2
ASSLQLSGGYQETQY
>TRBV3-1/TRBV3-2|.
ASSQDGRGRGYT
>TRBV11-2|.
ASSSAYEQY
>TRBV7-2|TRBD2
ASSLAQAGGTDTQY
>TRBV9|TRBD1
ASSVGTGGTEAF
>TRBV18|TRBD1
ASSPGQGVDYGYT
>TRBV29-1|.
SVPTGQGDSLLSGANVLT
>TRBV3-1/TRBV3-2|TRBD1
ASSRDRDSEKLF
>TRBV24-1|TRBD2
ATERLAGESEQY
>TRBV24-1|.
ATSDGRTLSYEQY
>TRBV12-3/TRBV12-4|.
ASSSRGAETQY
>TRBV6-5|.
ASRSRTKAYGYT